This T cell receptor (beta chain) appears in the sequencing data of a study of T cells expressing NK-cell markers. Study-wide findings and caveats: The dominant NKG2C+ clonotypes represented about 1.0-7.5% of CD8+ T cells in over 5 donors.

The CDR3 contains 13 residues. The V gene's germline CDR1 is LGHNA and CDR2 YNFKEQ. TCRdb reanalyzed the 5' RACE reads and collapses them to one entry per CDR3 protein, without DNA. This sample contains about 370,000 distinct CDR3 sequences. In regard to this clonotype: Its matching antigen is unknown.

V usage is TRBV4-2 and J usage is TRBJ1-2; the TRBD1 assignment by TCRdb is unverifiable without DNA. The sample was blood T cells: a sorted CD56 or NKG2C T cell subset, CD4+ or CD8+ T cells, or bulk PBMC T cells (not recorded which). The TCR originated in a woman in her fifties or sixties in good health. The CDR3 is CASSQLDRWGYTF.